The 22 T cell receptor beta chains listed next were all sequenced from one sample in a study of tumor-infiltrating lymphocytes in primary liver carcinoma (TCRdb year 2017). Without any cell sorting, total RNA and DNA were co-extracted from about 20-30 mg of bulk tissue using the AllPrep DNA/RNA mini kit. The sequencing machine was an Illumina HiSeq 2500. Starting from approximately 0.5 ug total RNA, TCRbeta-specific cDNA was produced by reverse transcription with a constant-region primer and ProtoScript II reverse transcriptase. Construction of the TCRbeta libraries relied on three nested rounds of multiplex PCR, following a slightly modified ARM-PCR procedure. Each of the first two PCR rounds ran for about 10 cycles and used multiplex TRBV1-TRBV30 forward primers together with a Cbeta reverse primer. TCRdb trimmed the raw reads at Q25, called clones with MiXCR and kept productive beta chains. Rows with one shared CDR3 protein collapse into an entry with the most common genes and DNA. For this sample there are more than 70,000 distinct CDR3 sequences; around 70% appear just once. Clones ranked in the top ten supply roughly a fifth of the sample.

Sequenced: liver tumor tissue from sampling region 1. Interpreted using the paper, the cell subset or site label stands for: tumor region T1, superior pole. These receptor sequences come from a man in his forties or fifties with primary liver carcinoma and hepatitis B virus infection.

There are many counts of this clonotype. The chain has TRBV6-1 and TRBJ2-3; 10 nucleotides match TRBD1. There are 14 residues in the CDR3. The junction had 6 bases not matched to a gene; V was cut back by 8 bases and J by 4 bases. In germline, CDR1 is MNHNS, CDR2 SASEGT. The CDR3 DNA is TGTGCCAGCCAGGACAGGGGGACGTCAGATACGCAGTATTTT. Residues: CASQDRGTSDTQYF.

A note on this clonotype: It may be a read error: a sequence one base away is much more abundant. The CDR3 region is CASSSPGSYGANVLTF. DNA for the CDR3: TGTGCCAGCAGCTCTCCCGGGAGCTATGGGGCCAACGTCCTGACTTTC. This chain joins TRBV28 and TRBJ2-6; D may be TRBD2 (6 bases). Trimming cost V 6 bases and J 3 bases, with 15 bases left between them. Germline V gene sequence: CDR1 MDHEN, CDR2 SYDVKM. This CDR3 contains 16 residues.

Worth noting for this clonotype: This CDR3 is missing its conserved last phenylalanine or tryptophan, likely due to a read error. The chain links TRBV11-2 to TRBJ1-1; TRBD1 matches at 10 bases. The CDR3 has 17 residues. Trimming at V came to 6 bases and at J to 4 bases, leaving 14 bases not matched to a gene. Germline V gene lookup returns CDR1 SGHAT and CDR2 FQNNGV. For the CDR3, the DNA is TGTGCCAGCAGTCGAATGAGGGGACAGGGGTTCGGCACTGAAGCTTTCTGT. Its protein product is CASSRMRGQGFGTEAFC.

This clonotype has at least ten counts. The CDR3 region has the DNA TGTGCCAGCAGAGCCTACGAGCAGTACTTC. Translating it yields CASRAYEQYF. The chain recombines TRBV2 with TRBJ2-7; D not resolved. The CDR3 extends over 10 amino acids. Trimming removed 6 bases at V and 2 bases at J, with 2 bases between. Germline loops: CDR1 SNHLY, CDR2 FYNNEI.

Details on this clonotype: Mismatch with germline at one junction end may stem from a read error. This sequence joins TRBV6-2 or TRBV6-3 and TRBJ2-6; the D call may be TRBD1 or TRBD2 (5 bases each). The CDR3 covers 15 residues. Germline V gives CDR1 MNHEY, CDR2 SVGEGT. The CDR3 loop is CAGSPSHSGANILSF. CDR3 nucleotides: TGTGCCGGCAGTCCTAGCCACTCTGGGGCCAACATCCTGTCTTTC.

Remarks on this clonotype: The conserved phenylalanine or tryptophan is not found at the CDR3 terminus, so this likely reflects a read error. This chain uses TRBV4-1 with TRBJ1-4; D is unclear. The ends were cut back, 4 bases at V and 10 bases at J, with 16 bases in the middle. In germline, CDR1 is MGHRA, CDR2 YSYEKL. CDR3 length: 14 residues. CDR3 region: CASSLPGALGKLFY. The CDR3 DNA follows: TGCGCCAGCAGCCTCCCCGGCGCCCTTGGAAAACTGTTTTAT.

Remarks on this clonotype: One end of the junction fails to match germline, which may point to a read error. The V and J genes are TRBV29-1 and TRBJ2-7; 9 bases line up with TRBD1. Germline CDR1 SQVTM, CDR2 ANQGSEA. CDR3 length: 13 residues. The DNA of the CDR3 is TGCAACGCCCGACAGGGGGTCACCTACGAGCAGAACTTC. This codes for CNARQGVTYEQNF.

CDR3 bases: TGTGCCAGCAGCTTATCTTCGGGTGGGTTCTTTGAGCAGTTCTTC. The encoded protein is CASSLSSGGFFEQFF. The rearrangement uses TRBV7-3 and TRBJ2-1; D uncertain. Germline V gene data show CDR1 as SGHTA and CDR2 as FQGTGA. With 2 bases removed from V and 9 bases from J, the gap between germline ends came to 17 bases. CDR3 size: 15 residues.

This clonotype came up many times. The chain combines TRBV12-3 or TRBV12-4 with TRBJ2-1, with a possible D match to TRBD2 (6 bases). V lost 1 base, J lost 2 bases, and 6 bases lay in between. This CDR3 region has 14 residues. CDR3: CASSLGLAYNEQFF. CDR3 nucleotide sequence: TGTGCCAGCAGTTTAGGACTAGCCTACAATGAGCAGTTCTTC.

The J gene is TRBJ2-5, the V gene TRBV29-1; D not certain. The CDR3 runs to 12 residues. Per the germline V gene, CDR1 is SQVTM and CDR2 is ANQGSEA. The CDR3 region is CRGGINGETQYF. DNA of the CDR3: TGCAGAGGTGGGATCAACGGGGAGACCCAGTACTTC.

The V call is TRBV24-1, the J call TRBJ2-1; 10 bases map to TRBD1. With 4 bases clipped from V and 2 bases from J, the junction kept 7 bases outside the gene matches. Per germline, CDR1 KGHDR and CDR2 SFDVKD. The CDR3 loop spans 17 amino acids. The CDR3 reads CATSDTRTGGTYNEQFF. CDR3 sequence (DNA): TGTGCCACCAGTGACACCCGGACAGGGGGAACCTACAATGAGCAGTTCTTC.

On this clonotype: Since no conserved phenylalanine or tryptophan closes the CDR3, a read error is the likely cause. It is unclear where the CDR3 begins or ends on the DNA, so no DNA is shown, and the CDR3 is as TCRdb lists it. This CDR3 is CSVFGQAAYEQYS. This sequence joins TRBV29-1 and TRBJ2-7; the D call in the table, TRBD1, was not verified against the DNA. CDR1 and CDR2 (germline): SQVTM, ANQGSEA. The CDR3 region is 13 residues in length, termini included.

The chain joins TRBV5-1 to TRBJ2-7; D is ambiguous. The CDR3 consists of 13 residues. Germline V gene lookup returns CDR1 SGHRS and CDR2 YFSETQ. V shed 8 bases and J shed 7 bases, with 19 bases lying between them. The CDR3, as DNA: TGCGCCAGTACGCTCAGTACAGATTTAGAGCAGTACTTC. Translated, it gives CASTLSTDLEQYF.

Details on this clonotype: A junction boundary mismatches the germline segment, possibly from a read error. The chain carries TRBV4-1 and TRBJ2-7; the D is unclear. The germline V gene has CDR1 MGHRA and CDR2 YSYEKL. CDR3 length: 13 amino acids. In nucleotides, the CDR3 is TGCGCCAGCAGCCGGGATTACAACTACGAGCAGCACTTC. This gives the protein CASSRDYNYEQHF.

As concerns this clonotype: The junction departs from the called germline gene at one end, perhaps through a read error. This chain joins TRBV12-3 or TRBV12-4 and TRBJ2-1; D might be TRBD1 (6 bases). CDR3 length equals 13 residues. CDR3 protein: CASGFGQYNGQFF. Here the CDR3 DNA reads TGTGCCAGCGGTTTTGGACAGTACAATGGGCAGTTCTTC.

With respect to this clonotype: Because the CDR3 is missing its conserved closing phenylalanine or tryptophan, this is likely a read error. The chain links TRBV29-1 to TRBJ2-7, with D uncertain. The CDR3 is 11 amino acids. From germline, CDR1 is SQVTM and CDR2 ANQGSEA. DNA for the CDR3: TGCTGCGTTCGGGCGGACTACGAGCAGTACTTA. The encoded protein is CCVRADYEQYL.

The sample holds many counts of this clonotype. The V gene is TRBV4-1, the J gene TRBJ1-6; TRBD1 matches 11 bases. Germline V lookup: CDR1 MGHRA, CDR2 YSYEKL. Germline trimming cut 1 base from V and 9 bases from J; bases unmatched to any gene: 5. The CDR3 is 16 residues long. DNA for the CDR3: TGCGCCAGCAGCCAAGGGACAGGGGGCAGGGGTTCACCCCTCCACTTT. It is translated as CASSQGTGGRGSPLHF.

For this clonotype: Likely a read error: the CDR3 ends without its conserved phenylalanine or tryptophan. The chain links TRBV29-1 to TRBJ2-5, with D hard to call. The CDR3 runs to 13 residues. From germline, CDR1 is SQVTM and CDR2 ANQGSEA. As DNA, the CDR3 is TGCAGCGCCAGGCCATCCCCCAAAGAGGCCCAGTACATC. Its translation: CSARPSPKEAQYI.

On this clonotype itself: The junction departs from germline at one end; a sequencing error may be responsible. CDR3 sequence: CAGSAQGNRELFF. The CDR3 DNA is TGTGCCGGCAGCGCACAGGGTAACAGGGAGCTGTTTTTT. This chain uses TRBV7-9 with TRBJ2-2; tentatively, D is TRBD1 (6 bases). This CDR3 has 13 residues. Germline lookup yields CDR1 SEHNR and CDR2 FQNEAQ (reference sequence).

Comments on this clonotype: At one end the junction does not follow the germline gene, possibly because of a read error. The chain carries TRBV11-2 and TRBJ2-2; a weak D match, TRBD2 (5 bases). CDR1 and CDR2 from the germline V gene are SGHAT and FQNNGV. CDR3 length equals 14 residues. The CDR3 DNA reads as TGTGTCAGCAGCCCGCGACTAACCTCAGGGGAGCTGTTTTTT. It is translated as CVSSPRLTSGELFF.

Notes on this clonotype: This may be a read error: a much more frequent sequence differs by one nucleotide. V usage is TRBV28 and J usage is TRBJ2-3, with D hard to call. The CDR3 is 12 residues long. Germline lookup yields CDR1 MDHEN and CDR2 SYDVKM. Trimming removed 5 bases from V and 8 bases from J, with 11 bases in between. For the CDR3, the DNA is TGTGCCAGCAGTCCCCTTTTGCGTACGCAGTATTTT. Its protein is CASSPLLRTQYF.

This clonotype has at least ten counts. The chain links TRBV20-1 to TRBJ2-7; D may match TRBD1 or TRBD2 (5 bases each). This CDR3 comprises 12 residues. Trimming removed 1 base from V and 6 bases from J, with 10 bases in between. The germline CDR1 and CDR2 sequences are DFQATT and SNEGSKA (reference sequence). DNA of the CDR3: TGCAGTGCTAGAGGGGACGGGTTCGAGCAGTACTTC. Its protein product is CSARGDGFEQYF.